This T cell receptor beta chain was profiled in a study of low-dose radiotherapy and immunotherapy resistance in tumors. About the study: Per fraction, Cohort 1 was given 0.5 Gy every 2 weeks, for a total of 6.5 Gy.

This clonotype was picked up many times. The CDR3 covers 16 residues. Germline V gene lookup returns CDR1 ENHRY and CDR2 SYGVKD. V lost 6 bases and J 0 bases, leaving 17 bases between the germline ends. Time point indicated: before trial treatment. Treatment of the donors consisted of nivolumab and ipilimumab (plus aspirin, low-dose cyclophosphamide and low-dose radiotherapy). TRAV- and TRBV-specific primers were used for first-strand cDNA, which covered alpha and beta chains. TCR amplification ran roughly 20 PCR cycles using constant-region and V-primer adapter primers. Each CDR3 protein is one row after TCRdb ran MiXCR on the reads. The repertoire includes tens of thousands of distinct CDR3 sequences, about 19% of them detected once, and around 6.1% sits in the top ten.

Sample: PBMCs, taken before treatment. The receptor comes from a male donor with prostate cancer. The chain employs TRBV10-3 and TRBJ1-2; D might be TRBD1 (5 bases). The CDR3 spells CAISDGAAGPNYGYTF. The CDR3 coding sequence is TGTGCCATCAGCGATGGGGCGGCGGGGCCTAACTATGGCTACACCTTC.